This entry describes one TCR beta chain. This specimen belongs to a study of shared clonotypes between healthy human individuals. V lost 5 bases and J lost 2, with 16 bases in between. The germline V gene has CDR1 SGHVS and CDR2 FNYEAQ. There are 16 residues in the CDR3. Profiled with immunoSEQ multiplex PCR; TCRdb holds only in-frame clones, not every one. This table holds about 2.4 million clones, more than 90% found once. Sequencing input: naive CD4+ T cells sorted from blood. Subset noted: CD45RA+ positively selected. The source of this sequence is a man aged 18 to 35 in good health. The chain links TRBV7-6 to TRBJ1-5, with D maybe TRBD1 (6 bases). CDR3: CASSPGRGAGNQPQHF. CDR3 sequence (DNA): TGTGCCAGCAGCCCAGGAAGGGGGGCCGGCAATCAGCCCCAGCATTTT.